This TCR beta chain derives from a study of T cell repertoires in cytomegalovirus infection. A single record per CDR3 protein comes from TCRdb applying MiXCR to the reads. The data contain 700,000 to 950,000 distinct CDR3 sequences, 32% of them singletons. Concerning this clonotype itself: The antigen is not known.

CDR3 length equals 14 residues. V gave up 4 bases and J gave up 9 bases, with 18 bases separating them. Germline loops: CDR1 SEHNR, CDR2 FQNEAQ (reference sequence). The receptor's source is a human donor in good health (CMV status not recorded). Some clones in this sample may be carry-over from other donors' samples. The chain joins TRBV7-9 to TRBJ2-5; no clear D. The sequencing here drew on cultured CD8+ T cells from PBMCs, taken from culture after CMV antigen stimulation. CDR3 bases: TGTGCCAGCAGCTCACCGGGTCGACCCCGGGCCCAGTACTTC. This codes for CASSSPGRPRAQYF.